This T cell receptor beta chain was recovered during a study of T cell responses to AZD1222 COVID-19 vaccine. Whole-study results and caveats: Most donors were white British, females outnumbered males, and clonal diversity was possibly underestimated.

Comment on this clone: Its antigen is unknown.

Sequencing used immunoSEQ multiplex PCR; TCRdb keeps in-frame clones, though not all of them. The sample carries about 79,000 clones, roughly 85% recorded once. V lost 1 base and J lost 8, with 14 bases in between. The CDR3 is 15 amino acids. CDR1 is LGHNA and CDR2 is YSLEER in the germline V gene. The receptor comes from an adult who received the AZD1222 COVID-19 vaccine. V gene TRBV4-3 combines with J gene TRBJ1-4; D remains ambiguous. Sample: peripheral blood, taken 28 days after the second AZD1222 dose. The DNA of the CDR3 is TGCGCCAGCAGCCAAGGAGGAGGGATTGGGGAAAAACTGTTTTTT. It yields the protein CASSQGGGIGEKLFF.